The 29 T cell receptor beta chains below were found in one sample sequenced in a study of blood T cell repertoires in COVID-19. Assay used: immunoSEQ multiplex PCR; TCRdb lists only in-frame clones, some missing. The table shows about 140,000 clones, with approximately 88% occurring only once. Sequenced sample: peripheral blood. The receptors were gathered from a human donor in a cohort sampled during active COVID-19.

CDR3 bases: TGTGCCAGTAGTACGGGACAGGGGAACACTGAAGCTTTCTTT. It codes for CASSTGQGNTEAFF. The chain employs TRBV19 and TRBJ1-1; the match to TRBD1 covers 9 bases. V lost 4 bases to trimming and J lost 1 base; unmatched junction nucleotides: 1. This CDR3 spans 14 amino acids. Germline CDR1 is LNHDA and CDR2 is SQIVND (reference sequence).

The chain uses TRBV30 and TRBJ1-4, with TRBD1 matching 10 bases. The CDR3 is made up of 18 amino acids. CDR1 is GTSNPN, CDR2 SVGIG, per germline (reference sequence). Trimming cost V 2 bases and J 3 bases; bases outside gene matches: 12. CDR3 loop: CAWSNDGRDRGPNEKLFF. Written as DNA, the CDR3 is TGTGCCTGGAGTAACGATGGCCGGGACAGGGGCCCTAATGAAAAACTGTTTTTT. The variable domain in full, with the rest retrieved from reference TRBV30 and TRBJ1-4, is SQTIHQWPATLVQPVGSPLSLECTVEGTSNPNLYWYRQAAGRGLQLLFYSVGIGQISSEVPQNLSASRPQDRQFILSSKKLLLSDSGFYLCAWSNDGRDRGPNEKLFFGSGTQLSVL.

Here the CDR3 reads CASSQAYEQYF. CDR3 coding DNA: TGTGCCAGCAGCCAAGCTTACGAGCAGTACTTC. The rearrangement joins TRBV3-1 (or the pseudogene TRBV3-2) to TRBJ2-7, with D unclear. The V and J ends lost 1 base and 4 bases respectively, with 2 bases between them. Germline loops: CDR1 LGHDT, CDR2 YNNKEL (reference sequence). This CDR3 contains 11 residues.

The chain couples TRBV2 to TRBJ1-1, with a tentative D call TRBD1 (6 bases). The CDR3 extends over 14 amino acids. Trimming removed 2 bases from V and 1 base from J, with 8 bases in between. Germline CDR1 SNHLY, CDR2 FYNNEI. This CDR3 reads CASSEFRGNTEAFF. The CDR3 bases are TGTGCCAGCAGTGAATTCAGGGGGAACACTGAAGCTTTCTTT.

The chain employs TRBV5-6 and TRBJ2-7; D call uncertain. The CDR3 length is 12 residues. The V end was cut by 2 bases, the J end by 5 bases, with 8 bases between. Germline V lookup: CDR1 SGHDT, CDR2 YYEEEE. In DNA, the CDR3 is TGTGCCAGCAGCTTTCTCCCTGACGAGCAGTACTTC. Encoded protein: CASSFLPDEQYF.

The rearrangement uses TRBV11-3 and TRBJ2-7; 7 bases are a match to TRBD1. Germline V gives CDR1 SGHNT, CDR2 YENEEA. The CDR3 length is 17 residues. Trimming took 3 bases from V and 0 from J; bases not matched to a gene: 11. The CDR3 spells CASSFRLAGTDSYEQYF. The DNA for the CDR3 is TGTGCCAGCAGCTTTCGTCTGGCCGGGACAGACTCCTACGAGCAGTACTTC.

V gene TRBV5-6 combines with J gene TRBJ2-3; no reliable D call. V gave up 4 bases and J gave up 0 bases, with 15 bases separating them. The CDR3 is 16 residues long. Germline assignment: CDR1 SGHDT and CDR2 YYEEEE. The CDR3 spells CASSIKTGWSTDTQYF. In nucleotides, the CDR3 is TGTGCCAGCAGCATTAAAACCGGTTGGAGCACAGATACGCAGTATTTT.

The gene calls are TRBV6-1 and TRBJ1-1; 8 positions agree with TRBD1. CDR1 is MNHNS, CDR2 SASEGT, per germline. This CDR3 has 16 amino acids. V was clipped by 2 bases and J by 1 base; unmatched bases: 6. The CDR3 region is CASSESAGGPNTEAFF. The CDR3 region has the DNA TGTGCCAGCAGTGAATCGGCAGGGGGCCCGAACACTGAAGCTTTCTTT.

DNA of the CDR3: TGTGCCAGCAGTACGGAGAGGTACTACGAGCAGTACTTC. Translation: CASSTERYYEQYF. The chain carries TRBV12-3 or TRBV12-4 and TRBJ2-7; the D is unclear. Trimming pared 5 bases from V and 3 bases from J, leaving 11 bases between. This CDR3 has 13 residues.

DNA for the CDR3: TGTGCCAGCAGCCAATCGGGACTAGTCACAGATACGCAGTATTTT. Encoded protein: CASSQSGLVTDTQYF. The J gene is TRBJ2-3, the V gene TRBV3-1 (or the pseudogene TRBV3-2); 8 bases are shared with TRBD2. The CDR3 loop spans 15 amino acids. With V trimmed by 2 bases and J by 2 bases, 3 bases remained unmatched. Germline loops: CDR1 LGHDT, CDR2 YNNKEL (reference sequence).

J is TRBJ1-2 and V is TRBV3-1 (or the pseudogene TRBV3-2); the D gene is possibly TRBD1 (6 bases). V gave up 4 bases and J gave up 5 bases, with 8 bases separating them. CDR1 LGHDT and CDR2 YNNKEL come from the germline V gene (reference sequence). This CDR3 has 12 residues. CDR3 nucleotides: TGTGCCAGCAGCCGAAGGGGGTATGGCTACACCTTC. Translated, it gives CASSRRGYGYTF.

In DNA form, the CDR3 reads TGCGCCAGCAGGCGGGACAGGGGGTCTGGAAACACCATATATTTT. Amino acids: CASRRDRGSGNTIYF. The rearrangement joins TRBV5-1 to TRBJ1-3; the match to TRBD1 covers 11 bases. The CDR3 loop spans 15 amino acids. Looked up from germline, CDR1 is SGHRS and CDR2 is YFSETQ. V shed 5 bases, J shed 1 base, and the junction held 2 bases outside the gene matches.

The chain links TRBV7-3 to TRBJ2-2, with 14 bases that match TRBD2. In germline, CDR1 is SGHTA, CDR2 FQGTGA. The CDR3 totals 16 residues. V was clipped by 6 bases and J by 4 bases; unmatched bases: 4. This CDR3 reads CASRGTSGSFTGELFF. CDR3 sequence (DNA): TGTGCCAGCAGGGGGACTAGCGGGAGTTTCACCGGGGAGCTGTTTTTT.

CDR3 loop: CASSRTSGGAKLTGELFF. The CDR3 region has the DNA TGTGCCAGCAGTCGGACTAGCGGGGGGGCCAAACTCACCGGGGAGCTGTTTTTT. The V call is TRBV6-2 or TRBV6-3, the J call TRBJ2-2; the match to TRBD2 covers 15 bases. CDR1 MNHEY and CDR2 SVGEGT come from the germline V gene. The CDR3 contains 18 residues. V trimming: 5 bases; J trimming: 4 bases; junction bases outside the gene matches: 8.

This clone was seen once. This sequence joins TRBV28 and TRBJ2-3, with TRBD2 matching 8 bases. Germline CDR1 and CDR2: MDHEN and SYDVKM. The V segment lost 4 bases and the J segment 1 base; nucleotides outside the gene matches: 7. This CDR3 contains 16 residues. CDR3 sequence reads: CASSSPTSGGTDTQYF. The CDR3 DNA is TGTGCCAGCAGTTCCCCCACTAGCGGCGGCACAGATACGCAGTATTTT.

The gene calls are TRBV2 and TRBJ2-7, with 12 positions matching TRBD1. This CDR3 is built from 14 residues. From germline, CDR1 is SNHLY and CDR2 FYNNEI. V gave up 3 bases and J gave up 8 bases; unmatched junction bases: 5. CDR3: CASSDPGQGAKQYF. The CDR3 DNA reads TGTGCCAGCAGTGACCCGGGACAGGGGGCAAAGCAGTACTTC.

V gene TRBV27 combines with J gene TRBJ1-6, with D maybe TRBD1 (6 bases). CDR3 size: 17 residues. Deletions cut 5 bases from V and 0 bases from J, with 14 bases between. Germline values: CDR1 MNHEY, CDR2 SMNVEV (reference sequence). The CDR3 DNA reads TGTGCCAGCAGTCCAAGTCAGGGGAGCTCCTATAATTCACCCCTCCACTTT. It yields the protein CASSPSQGSSYNSPLHF.

V is TRBV27 and J is TRBJ2-7, with 11 bases matching TRBD1. The V and J ends lost 6 bases and 5 bases, in that order; junction bases with no gene match: 21. The CDR3 consists of 19 residues. Germline V CDR1 and CDR2: MNHEY, SMNVEV (reference sequence). The CDR3 DNA reads TGTGCCAGCAGCCTTAGGGACAGGGGGAGACTTACCACCTTTGACGAGCAGTACTTC. It specifies CASSLRDRGRLTTFDEQYF.

The CDR3 coding sequence is TGTGCCAGCAGCTTTGCCGGGACAGGGGCCTACGAGCAGTACTTC. The encoded protein is CASSFAGTGAYEQYF. The rearrangement links TRBV5-5 to TRBJ2-7; 10 bases line up with TRBD1. The CDR3 covers 15 residues. V gave up 2 bases and J gave up 2 bases; unmatched junction bases: 4. Germline CDR1 is SGHKS and CDR2 is YYEKEE (reference sequence).

V gene TRBV13 combines with J gene TRBJ2-1; TRBD2 matches at 9 bases. Germline lookup yields CDR1 PRHDT and CDR2 FYEKMQ (reference sequence). V gave up 3 bases and J gave up 6 bases; unmatched junction bases: 6. The CDR3 loop spans 15 amino acids. The CDR3 protein is CASSLAGGQGNEQFF. The CDR3 coding sequence is TGTGCCAGCAGCTTGGCGGGGGGGCAAGGCAATGAGCAGTTCTTC.

V usage is TRBV28 and J usage is TRBJ1-1, with D unclear. Trimming shortened V by 2 bases and J by 10 bases, and 17 bases separated the two germline ends. This CDR3 is built from 14 residues. Germline V gives CDR1 MDHEN, CDR2 SYDVKM. The CDR3 loop reads CASSLARVSLGAFF. The CDR3 DNA reads TGTGCCAGCAGTTTAGCCCGGGTCTCTTTGGGAGCTTTCTTT.

The CDR3 DNA is TGTGCCAGCAGCTTAGTTCCAGCGGGAGAGGATGAGCAGTTCTTC. This translates into CASSLVPAGEDEQFF. The rearrangement joins TRBV11-2 to TRBJ2-1; TRBD2 matches 8 bases. Germline V CDR1 and CDR2: SGHAT, FQNNGV. This CDR3 region has 15 residues. Unmatched junction bases numbered 7, after V lost 1 base and J lost 8 bases.

The J gene is TRBJ1-1, the V gene TRBV2; D remains ambiguous. There are 15 residues in the CDR3. The germline CDR1 and CDR2 sequences are SNHLY and FYNNEI. V lost 4 bases and J 0 bases, leaving 12 bases between the germline ends. CDR3: CASSGGHTMNTEAFF. The CDR3 nucleotides read TGTGCCAGCAGTGGAGGGCACACCATGAACACTGAAGCTTTCTTT. Supplemented by reference TRBV2 and TRBJ1-1, the full variable domain reads EPEVTQTPSHQVTQMGQEVILRCVPISNHLYFYWYRQILGQKVEFLVSFYNNEISEKSEIFDDQFSVERPDGSNFTLKIRSTKLEDSAMYFCASSGGHTMNTEAFFGQGTRLTVV.

V and J are TRBV5-1 and TRBJ2-7, with 9 bases fitting TRBD1. V gave up 4 bases and J gave up 3 bases; unmatched junction bases: 5. The CDR3 loop spans 14 amino acids. CDR1 and CDR2 from the germline V gene are SGHRS and YFSETQ. CDR3 sequence reads: CASSEPGQGYEQYF. CDR3 nucleotides: TGCGCCAGCAGCGAACCGGGACAGGGCTACGAGCAGTACTTC. Using reference TRBV5-1 and TRBJ2-7 for the parts outside the CDR3, the full variable domain is KAGVTQTPRYLIKTRGQQVTLSCSPISGHRSVSWYQQTPGQGLQFLFEYFSETQRNKGNFPGRFSGRQFSNSRSEMNVSTLELGDSALYLCASSEPGQGYEQYFGPGTRLTVT.

The chain has TRBV7-2 and TRBJ2-6; D ambiguous. CDR1 and CDR2 (germline): SGHTA, FQGNSA. The V gene lost 5 bases and the J gene lost 0 bases, with 17 bases spanning the gap. The CDR3 contains 18 residues. Here the CDR3 reads CASSPDGEGFSGANVLTF. The CDR3 DNA reads as TGTGCCAGCAGCCCTGACGGAGAAGGATTCTCTGGGGCCAACGTCCTGACTTTC.

The rearrangement links TRBV9 to TRBJ1-5; 7 bases line up with TRBD1. Germline-derived CDR1 and CDR2 are SGDLS and YYNGEE. CDR3 length equals 15 residues. V was clipped by 4 bases and J by 5 bases; unmatched bases: 9. The CDR3 protein is CASSLGTASDQPQHF. The CDR3 DNA follows: TGTGCCAGCAGCCTCGGGACAGCTTCTGATCAGCCCCAGCATTTT.

The V call is TRBV11-2, the J call TRBJ1-2; tentatively, D is TRBD1 (5 bases). Trimming removed 5 bases at V and 4 bases at J, with 17 bases between. Looked up from germline, CDR1 is SGHAT and CDR2 is FQNNGV. The CDR3 length is 15 residues. The CDR3 DNA follows: TGTGCCAGCAGCCCCACCAGGGCCTGGAGCTATGGCTACACCTTC. It codes for CASSPTRAWSYGYTF.

The V call is TRBV7-9, the J call TRBJ1-3, with 7 nucleotides matching TRBD1. Unmatched junction bases numbered 6, after V lost 4 bases and J lost 3 bases. This CDR3 comprises 15 residues. Germline V gene lookup returns CDR1 SEHNR and CDR2 FQNEAQ (reference sequence). CDR3 sequence (DNA): TGTGCCAGCAGCTCACAGGGGCTTTATGGAAACACCATATATTTT. Its translation: CASSSQGLYGNTIYF.

The chain is built from TRBV7-9 and TRBJ1-1; no clear D. This CDR3 is built from 15 residues. V was pared by 0 bases and J by 4 bases, with 12 bases between. The germline V gene has CDR1 SEHNR and CDR2 FQNEAQ (reference sequence). CDR3 region: CASSLAQRGRTEAFF. The CDR3 DNA reads as TGTGCCAGCAGCTTAGCACAGCGAGGGCGCACTGAAGCTTTCTTT.